The next 16 T cell receptor beta chains were all read from a single sample in a study of T cells in Graves' hyperthyroidism and ophthalmopathy. Researchers took RNA transcripts and amplified the TCR beta CDR3 regions from them. Primed by the HTBI set, a first-round RT-PCR was run on the TCR CDR3. TCRdb reprocessed the multiplex PCR reads with MiXCR, giving one entry per CDR3 protein. This repertoire shows hundreds of thousands of distinct CDR3 sequences, roughly 14% found once; its top ten account for approximately 4.2%. The sequenced sample was blood. The receptors derive from a woman in her thirties or forties with Graves' ophthalmopathy.

There are many counts of this clonotype. The chain joins TRBV7-9 to TRBJ2-7; 15 nucleotides line up with TRBD2. J gave up 9 bases and V 0 bases, and 0 bases lay outside the gene matches. The germline V gene has CDR1 SEHNR and CDR2 FQNEAQ (reference sequence). The CDR3 has 14 amino acids. CDR3: CASSLAGLAGGQYF. CDR3 nucleotides: TGTGCCAGCAGCTTAGCGGGACTAGCGGGAGGGCAGTACTTC.

This clonotype showed up many times. The chain combines TRBV10-3 with TRBJ2-1; D is tentatively TRBD1 or TRBD2 (6 bases each). CDR1 is ENHRY and CDR2 is SYGVKD in the germline V gene. V was cut by 6 bases and J by 10 bases, with 22 bases left in between. The CDR3 runs to 15 residues. The CDR3 DNA reads TGTGCCATCAGCGGGGGCCAGGGAGACGCTACGGAGCAGTTCTTC. This gives the protein CAISGGQGDATEQFF.

This clonotype was recorded many times. This chain joins TRBV20-1 and TRBJ2-2; no clear D. CDR1 is DFQATT, CDR2 SNEGSKA, per germline (reference sequence). The V gene lost 0 bases and the J gene lost 7 bases, with 6 bases spanning the gap. The CDR3 contains 12 residues. The CDR3 is CSAREVFGELFF. In DNA, the CDR3 is TGCAGTGCTAGAGAGGTCTTCGGGGAGCTGTTTTTT.

This clonotype was picked up many times. V and J are TRBV28 and TRBJ2-4; 7 nucleotides match TRBD2. The V gene end was trimmed by 7 bases and the J gene end by 1 base; junction bases not matched to a gene: 10. Germline V gene data show CDR1 as MDHEN and CDR2 as SYDVKM. The CDR3 sequence is 16 residues long. In DNA, the CDR3 is TGTGCCAGCACCGAGGGAGGGCTGGGTGCCAAAAACATTCAGTACTTC. This encodes CASTEGGLGAKNIQYF.

The genes are TRBV7-9 and TRBJ2-7; the D gene could be TRBD1 or TRBD2 (6 bases each). The CDR3 covers 14 residues. Trimming removed 5 bases at V and 5 bases at J, with 16 bases between. Germline assignment: CDR1 SEHNR and CDR2 FQNEAQ (reference sequence). CDR3 DNA: TGTGCCAGCAGCGTACAGGGTGGAGGGCACGAGCAGTACTTC. Translated, it gives CASSVQGGGHEQYF.

This chain links TRBV28 with TRBJ2-3; D is unclear. The germline CDR1 and CDR2 sequences are MDHEN and SYDVKM. CDR3 length: 12 amino acids. The V end was cut by 3 bases, the J end by 5 bases, with 6 bases between. CDR3 residues: CASSLSVDTQYF. In nucleotides, the CDR3 is TGTGCCAGCAGTTTGTCCGTAGATACGCAGTATTTT.

This clonotype came up many times. In DNA, the CDR3 is TGTGCCAGCACGCTTGGAGGTCAATACGAGCAGTACTTC. The encoded protein is CASTLGGQYEQYF. V usage is TRBV6-2 or TRBV6-3 and J usage is TRBJ2-7, with a possible D match to TRBD2 (5 bases). Trimming shortened V by 7 bases and J by 4 bases, and 14 bases separated the two germline ends. The V gene's germline CDR1 is MNHEY and CDR2 SVGEGT. This CDR3 region has 13 residues.

The chain joins TRBV6-1 to TRBJ2-4; 11 bases map to TRBD2. V shed 5 bases and J 2 bases; nucleotides not matched to a gene: 8. Germline V gene lookup returns CDR1 MNHNS and CDR2 SASEGT. The CDR3 sequence is 17 residues long. The CDR3 DNA reads TGTGCCAGCAGTCCCGTACTAGCGGGAGATACCAAAAACATTCAGTACTTC. Its protein product is CASSPVLAGDTKNIQYF.

The table lists this clonotype with many counts. J is TRBJ2-5 and V is TRBV4-1, with a tentative D call TRBD1 (6 bases). The CDR3 covers 17 residues. Trimming shortened V by 4 bases and J by 1 base, and 19 bases separated the two germline ends. The germline V gene encodes CDR1 MGHRA and CDR2 YSYEKL. CDR3 region: CASSPFAGTRGQETQYF. CDR3 bases: TGCGCCAGCAGCCCATTTGCCGGGACAAGGGGCCAAGAGACCCAGTACTTC.

This clonotype has ten or more counts. The chain uses TRBV2 and TRBJ2-7; D possibly uses TRBD1 or TRBD2 (6 bases each). With 1 base removed from V and 5 bases from J, the gap between germline ends came to 12 bases. The CDR3 contains 14 residues. Germline loops: CDR1 SNHLY, CDR2 FYNNEI. CDR3 in amino acids: CASSEEGGVHEQYF. The CDR3 nucleotides read TGTGCCAGCAGTGAAGAGGGGGGTGTCCACGAGCAGTACTTC.

This clonotype was detected only a few times. The chain combines TRBV30 with TRBJ2-7, with D possibly matching TRBD2 (6 bases). This CDR3 is 15 amino acids long. V was trimmed by 0 bases and J by 2 bases, leaving 14 bases between them. Germline-derived CDR1 and CDR2 are GTSNPN and SVGIG (reference sequence). The CDR3 DNA sequence: TGTGCCTGGAGTGTACGGAGGAGGGTTCCCTACGAGCAGTACTTC. It codes for CAWSVRRRVPYEQYF.

The sample holds many counts of this clonotype. The V call is TRBV6-1, the J call TRBJ1-5; 10 nucleotides align to TRBD1. V shed 4 bases and J 6 bases; nucleotides not matched to a gene: 6. This CDR3 comprises 15 residues. The V gene's germline CDR1 is MNHNS and CDR2 SASEGT. As DNA, the CDR3 is TGTGCCAGCAGTGGCCGGGACAGGGGAGGTCAGCCCCAGCATTTT. This encodes CASSGRDRGGQPQHF.

This clonotype has ten or more counts. The chain couples TRBV20-1 to TRBJ1-2, with D maybe TRBD1 (5 bases). Trimming took off 0 bases at V and 2 bases at J, with 13 bases between the two ends. CDR1 and CDR2 (germline): DFQATT, SNEGSKA (reference sequence). This CDR3 is 15 amino acids long. The CDR3 reads CSARDPGLGNYGYTF. The CDR3 DNA is TGCAGTGCTAGAGATCCAGGGCTTGGGAACTATGGCTACACCTTC.

The table lists this clonotype with many counts. The gene calls are TRBV6-2 or TRBV6-3 and TRBJ2-7; D perhaps matches TRBD2 (6 bases). Trimming removed 8 bases from V and 0 bases from J, with 11 bases in between. The CDR3 has 13 residues. CDR1 MNHEY and CDR2 SVGEGT come from the germline V gene. The CDR3 protein is CASGDWSSYEQYF. The DNA of the CDR3 is TGTGCCAGCGGGGACTGGAGCTCCTACGAGCAGTACTTC.

This clonotype came up many times. The chain uses TRBV6-1 and TRBJ1-2; 10 bases line up with TRBD1. The CDR3 has 15 amino acids. The V segment lost 6 bases and the J segment 7 bases; nucleotides outside the gene matches: 11. Germline V lookup: CDR1 MNHNS, CDR2 SASEGT. Written as DNA, the CDR3 is TGTGCCAGCAGAGGAGGACAGGGGGTTCAGGCTGGCTACACCTTC. This translates into CASRGGQGVQAGYTF.

There are many counts of this clonotype. The rearrangement links TRBV6-1 to TRBJ2-7; D unclear. Germline CDR1 and CDR2: MNHNS and SASEGT. The CDR3 has 11 amino acids. The V and J ends lost 4 bases and 1 base respectively, with 2 bases between them. The CDR3 loop is CASSGSYEQYF. The CDR3 DNA is TGTGCCAGCAGTGGTTCCTACGAGCAGTACTTC.